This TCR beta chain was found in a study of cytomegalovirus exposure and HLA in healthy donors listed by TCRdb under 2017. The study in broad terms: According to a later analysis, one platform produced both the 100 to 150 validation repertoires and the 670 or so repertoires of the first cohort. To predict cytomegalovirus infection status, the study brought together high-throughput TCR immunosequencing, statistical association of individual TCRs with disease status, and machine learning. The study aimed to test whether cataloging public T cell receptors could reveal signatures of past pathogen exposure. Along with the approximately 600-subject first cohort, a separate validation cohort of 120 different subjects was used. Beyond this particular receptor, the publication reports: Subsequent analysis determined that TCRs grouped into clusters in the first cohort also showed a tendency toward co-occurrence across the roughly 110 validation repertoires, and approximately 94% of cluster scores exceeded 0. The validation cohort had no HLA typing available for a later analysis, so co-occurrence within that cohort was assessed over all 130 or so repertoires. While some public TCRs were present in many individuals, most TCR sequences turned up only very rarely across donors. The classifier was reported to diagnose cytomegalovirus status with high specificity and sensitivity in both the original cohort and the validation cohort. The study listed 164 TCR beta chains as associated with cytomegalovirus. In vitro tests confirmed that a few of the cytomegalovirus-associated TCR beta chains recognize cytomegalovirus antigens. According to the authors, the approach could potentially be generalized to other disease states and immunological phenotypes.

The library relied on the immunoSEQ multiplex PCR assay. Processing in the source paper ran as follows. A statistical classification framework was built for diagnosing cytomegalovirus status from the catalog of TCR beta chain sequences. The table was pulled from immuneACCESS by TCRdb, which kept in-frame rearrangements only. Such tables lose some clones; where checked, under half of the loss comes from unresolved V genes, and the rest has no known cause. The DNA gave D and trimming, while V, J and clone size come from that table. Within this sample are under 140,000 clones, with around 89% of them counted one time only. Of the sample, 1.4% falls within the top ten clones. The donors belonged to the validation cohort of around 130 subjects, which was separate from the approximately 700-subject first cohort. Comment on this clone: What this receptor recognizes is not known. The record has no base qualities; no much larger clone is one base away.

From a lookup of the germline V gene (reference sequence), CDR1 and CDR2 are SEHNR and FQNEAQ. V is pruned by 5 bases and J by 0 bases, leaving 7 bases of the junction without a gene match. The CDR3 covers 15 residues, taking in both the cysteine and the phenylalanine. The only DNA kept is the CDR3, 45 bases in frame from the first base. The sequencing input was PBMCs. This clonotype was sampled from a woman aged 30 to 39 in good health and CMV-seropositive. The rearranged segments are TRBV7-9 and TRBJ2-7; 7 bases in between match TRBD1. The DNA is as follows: TGTGCCAGCAGCCCTGAGGGACAGCCCTCCTACGAGCAGTACTTC. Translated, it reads CASSPEGQPSYEQYF.